The 22 T cell receptor beta chains presented below share a single source sample, sequenced in a study of T-cell memory formation after mild COVID-19. TCRdb analysed the 5' RACE reads with MiXCR anew, one entry per CDR3 protein. The repertoire holds 300,000 to 350,000 distinct CDR3 sequences, with roughly 13% as singletons. Sequenced material: PBMCs or a T cell subset sorted from them (not recorded which). The receptors were gathered from a man aged 18 to 30 who had mild COVID-19 (a few samples of this study predate the infection). Cell type and time point are not known.

A few counts support this clonotype. In DNA form, the CDR3 reads TGTGCCAGCAGCGCTAGAGTCCTCCGACTAGTAAAATCGACAGATACGCAGTATTTT. Amino acids: CASSARVLRLVKSTDTQYF. The chain carries TRBV7-9 and TRBJ2-3; D is perhaps TRBD2 (6 bases). The V end was cut by 5 bases, the J end by 3 bases, with 27 bases between. This CDR3 comprises 19 residues. The germline V gene has CDR1 SEHNR and CDR2 FQNEAQ (reference sequence).

A few counts support this clonotype. This chain links TRBV7-8 with TRBJ1-1, with D hard to call. Trimming shortened V by 3 bases and J by 2 bases, and 7 bases separated the two germline ends. CDR3 length: 13 residues. Looked up from germline, CDR1 is SGHVS and CDR2 is FQNEAQ. This CDR3 reads CASSLPPNTEAFF. The CDR3 DNA follows: TGTGCCAGCAGCTTGCCCCCCAACACTGAAGCTTTCTTT.

J is TRBJ2-7 and V is TRBV2; tentative D call: TRBD1 (5 bases). Germline loops: CDR1 SNHLY, CDR2 FYNNEI. The V gene lost 7 bases and the J gene lost 6 bases, with 16 bases spanning the gap. The CDR3 loop spans 13 amino acids. The CDR3 region is CASKGDRASEQYV. CDR3 coding DNA: TGTGCCAGCAAAGGGGATAGGGCATCCGAGCAGTACGTC.

The chain carries TRBV5-1 and TRBJ2-5, with 11 bases lining up with TRBD2. The CDR3 runs 17 residues. J was trimmed by 4 bases and V by 4 bases; bases with no gene match: 12. Per germline, CDR1 SGHRS and CDR2 YFSETQ. The DNA of the CDR3 is TGCGCCAGCAGCCCTTTAGCGGGGGGGCCTGGGGCAGAGACCCAGTACTTC. It specifies CASSPLAGGPGAETQYF.

The chain uses TRBV29-1 and TRBJ2-3, with TRBD1 as a possible D gene (6 bases). From germline, CDR1 is SQVTM and CDR2 ANQGSEA. The CDR3 contains 17 residues. V was pared by 4 bases and J by 4 bases, with 24 bases between. The CDR3, as DNA: TGCAGCGTTGCCAGAAGTATGGACAGTATTTATTCAGATACGCAGTATTTT. This codes for CSVARSMDSIYSDTQYF.

This clonotype has a count of ten or more. This chain links TRBV6-2 or TRBV6-3 with TRBJ1-1, with 7 nucleotides matching TRBD1. V was clipped by 2 bases and J by 3 bases; unmatched bases: 9. This CDR3 is built from 16 residues. CDR1 is MNHEY and CDR2 is SVGEGT in the germline V gene. The CDR3 sequence: CASSYRGGGADTEAFF. The CDR3 DNA reads TGTGCCAGCAGTTACCGCGGAGGGGGCGCGGACACTGAAGCTTTCTTT.

This chain uses TRBV10-3 with TRBJ1-2; 10 bases match TRBD1. Germline-derived CDR1 and CDR2 are ENHRY and SYGVKD. V lost 4 bases and J lost 7; bases outside the gene matches: 6. This CDR3 is 14 amino acids long. CDR3 loop: CAISGGQGRSGYTF. The CDR3 DNA reads as TGTGCCATCAGTGGGGGACAGGGGCGGAGTGGCTACACCTTC.

The chain couples TRBV24-1 to TRBJ2-1; D is tentatively TRBD1 or TRBD2 (5 bases each). Germline loops: CDR1 KGHDR, CDR2 SFDVKD. The V end lost 2 bases, the J end lost 6 bases, and 25 bases lay between the germline ends. This CDR3 is 19 amino acids long. CDR3 nucleotide sequence: TGTGCCACCAGTGATTCCTCCCCCCGGGACCCCAAACGTTTCAATGAGCAGTTCTTC. Its protein product is CATSDSSPRDPKRFNEQFF.

This clonotype was picked up a small number of times. This chain connects TRBV6-2 or TRBV6-3 to TRBJ2-1, with TRBD1 matching over 7 bases. V trimming: 11 bases; J trimming: 10 bases; junction bases outside the gene matches: 5. Germline CDR1 is MNHEY and CDR2 is SVGEGT. The CDR3 extends over 10 amino acids. The CDR3 DNA is TGTGCCGGCGGACAGGAGGAGCAGTTCTTC. Its translation is CAGGQEEQFF.

This clonotype occurred many times. The rearrangement joins TRBV6-5 to TRBJ2-2, with unresolved D. Germline lookup yields CDR1 MNHEY and CDR2 SVGAGI. V lost 6 bases, J lost 5 bases, and 13 bases lay in between. The CDR3 loop spans 14 amino acids. CDR3 in amino acids: CASSYGTATGELFF. The CDR3 DNA reads TGTGCCAGCAGCTACGGAACAGCGACCGGGGAGCTGTTTTTT.

The chain couples TRBV4-1 to TRBJ1-6; 8 bases line up with TRBD1. The V segment lost 4 bases and the J segment 9 bases; nucleotides outside the gene matches: 8. The CDR3 is made up of 15 amino acids. Germline CDR1 and CDR2: MGHRA and YSYEKL. DNA for the CDR3: TGCGCCAGCAGCCCAGGACAGGGATTGGGTTCACCCCTCCACTTT. Encoded protein: CASSPGQGLGSPLHF.

The table lists this clonotype with a few counts. This chain uses TRBV4-1 with TRBJ2-1; a possible D gene is TRBD2 (5 bases). This CDR3 has 14 residues. Trimming took 8 bases from V and 3 from J, leaving 14 bases between them. The V gene's germline CDR1 is MGHRA and CDR2 YSYEKL. The DNA for the CDR3 is TGCGCCAGCGGACGGACTGAAATCTACAATGAGCAGTTCTTC. Its protein product is CASGRTEIYNEQFF.

This clonotype was detected only a few times. V usage is TRBV30 and J usage is TRBJ2-2; 9 bases match TRBD1. This CDR3 has 15 amino acids. The ends lost 4 bases at V and 0 bases at J; junction bases unmatched: 3. CDR1 and CDR2 (germline): GTSNPN, SVGIG (reference sequence). DNA for the CDR3: TGTGCCTGGAAAACAGGGGGCGCGAACACCGGGGAGCTGTTTTTT. It translates to CAWKTGGANTGELFF.

This clonotype was seen only a few times. The CDR3 DNA is TGCAGTGCTAGTTTGCGGGGGGTCTACAATGAGCAGTTCTTC. Protein sequence: CSASLRGVYNEQFF. The chain combines TRBV20-1 with TRBJ2-1; 8 bases agree with TRBD2. The germline CDR1 and CDR2 sequences are DFQATT and SNEGSKA (reference sequence). J was trimmed by 3 bases and V by 3 bases; bases with no gene match: 4. The CDR3 loop spans 14 amino acids.

This clonotype showed up just a few times. This sequence joins TRBV5-1 and TRBJ2-3; TRBD2 agrees at 10 bases. CDR3 size: 17 residues. Germline V gives CDR1 SGHRS, CDR2 YFSETQ. The ends lost 2 bases at V and 10 bases at J; junction bases unmatched: 16. Here the CDR3 reads CASSFAVLAGVPVAQYF. In DNA form, the CDR3 reads TGCGCCAGCAGCTTTGCCGTTCTAGCGGGGGTCCCGGTGGCGCAGTATTTT.

This clonotype turned up a few times. This chain uses TRBV6-5 with TRBJ2-2, with TRBD1 matching 12 bases. The V segment lost 6 bases and the J segment 4 bases; nucleotides outside the gene matches: 3. CDR1 is MNHEY, CDR2 SVGAGI, per germline. The CDR3 sequence is 15 residues long. This CDR3 is CASRRGQGATGELFF. Written as DNA, the CDR3 is TGTGCCAGCAGACGGGGACAGGGGGCCACCGGGGAGCTGTTTTTT.

The table lists this clonotype with a few counts. The chain uses TRBV6-5 and TRBJ2-5; D uncertain. Per germline, CDR1 MNHEY and CDR2 SVGAGI. This CDR3 spans 14 amino acids. Trimming shortened V by 1 base and J by 3 bases, and 9 bases separated the two germline ends. CDR3 in DNA: TGTGCCAGCAGTTACTTTGCCGGAAAAGAGACCCAGTACTTC. The encoded protein is CASSYFAGKETQYF.

The chain couples TRBV7-2 to TRBJ2-1; 7 bases are shared with TRBD1. In germline, CDR1 is SGHTA, CDR2 FQGNSA. The CDR3 spans 16 residues. Unmatched junction bases numbered 8, after V lost 2 bases and J lost 4 bases. Here the CDR3 reads CASSLSIGTAYNEQFF. The CDR3 nucleotides are TGTGCCAGCAGCTTATCGATCGGGACAGCTTACAATGAGCAGTTCTTC.

J is TRBJ2-1 and V is TRBV7-9; D remains ambiguous. CDR3 size: 14 residues. V dropped 5 bases and J dropped 8 bases, with 16 bases sitting between them. Germline CDR1 SEHNR, CDR2 FQNEAQ (reference sequence). The DNA of the CDR3 is TGTGCCAGCAGCGTACCGGGCTCTCGCGATGAGCAGTTCTTC. Translated, it gives CASSVPGSRDEQFF.

The chain combines TRBV2 with TRBJ1-5, with a tentative D call TRBD1 (6 bases). Trimming removed 6 bases from V and 0 bases from J, with 15 bases in between. Germline values: CDR1 SNHLY, CDR2 FYNNEI. The CDR3 runs to 16 residues. In nucleotides, the CDR3 is TGTGCCAGCAGGCAGGGGCCCCTTTATAGCAATCAGCCCCAGCATTTT. It translates to CASRQGPLYSNQPQHF.

This clonotype was recorded a few times. J is TRBJ2-1 and V is TRBV11-2, with 7 nucleotides matching TRBD1. The CDR3 covers 13 residues. V gave up 1 base and J gave up 10 bases; unmatched junction bases: 4. Germline CDR1 reads SGHAT; CDR2 reads FQNNGV. CDR3 in DNA: TGTGCCAGCAGCTTAGGACAGGGATTGGAGCAGTTCTTC. Translating gives CASSLGQGLEQFF.

This clonotype was seen a handful of times. This chain connects TRBV30 to TRBJ2-3, with D possibly called TRBD1 or TRBD2 (5 bases each). Germline V CDR1 and CDR2: GTSNPN, SVGIG (reference sequence). The CDR3 has 15 residues. Between the trimmed V and J ends, which lost 0 bases and 1 base, there was a span of 11 bases. The CDR3 sequence is CAWSVSEGRTDTQYF. In nucleotides, the CDR3 is TGTGCCTGGAGTGTGTCCGAGGGGCGCACAGATACGCAGTATTTT.